The 21 T cell receptor beta chains given below trace back to one sample, sequenced in a study of long-term antiretroviral therapy in people with HIV. Runs used v3.0 of the immunoSEQ assay and were done at survey level. The assay was immunoSEQ multiplex PCR, and TCRdb's table has in-frame clones only and misses some. The profile shows around 12,000 clones, about 88% of them singletons. The source was unsorted PBMCs, collected 2.1 years after starting antiretroviral therapy. The receptors were gathered from a woman in her forties with HIV.

J is TRBJ1-6 and V is TRBV10-1; D is undetermined. The germline V gene encodes CDR1 WNHNN and CDR2 SYGVQD (reference sequence). V was pared by 8 bases and J by 0 bases, with 5 bases between. This CDR3 contains 13 residues. The CDR3 nucleotides are TGCGCCAGCGGGAGCTCCTATAATTCACCCCTCCACTTT. It encodes CASGSSYNSPLHF.

The gene calls are TRBV6-5 and TRBJ2-5; maybe TRBD2 (5 bases). Trimming removed 2 bases at V and 5 bases at J, with 12 bases between. This CDR3 has 14 residues. Germline V gives CDR1 MNHEY, CDR2 SVGAGI. The CDR3: CASSYTKGGETQYF. Written as DNA, the CDR3 is TGTGCCAGCAGTTACACCAAAGGCGGGGAGACCCAGTACTTC.

The V call is TRBV6-5, the J call TRBJ1-6; the D gene is possibly TRBD1 (6 bases). The CDR3 contains 15 residues. Germline V lookup: CDR1 MNHEY, CDR2 SVGAGI. Trimming left V 1 base short and J 10 bases short, with 14 bases between. The CDR3: CASSYYSGEGSPLHF. CDR3 nucleotides: TGTGCCAGCAGTTACTACTCAGGGGAAGGCTCACCCCTCCACTTT.

The chain has TRBV6-6 and TRBJ2-2; possible D gene TRBD1, 6 bases. From germline, CDR1 is MNHNY and CDR2 SVGAGI (reference sequence). This CDR3 has 16 amino acids. V dropped 6 bases and J dropped 0 bases, with 14 bases sitting between them. The CDR3 region is CASSPQGYANTGELFF. CDR3 DNA: TGTGCCAGCAGCCCACAGGGATACGCGAACACCGGGGAGCTGTTTTTT.

The J gene is TRBJ2-1, the V gene TRBV7-9; 11 bases are shared with TRBD1. The length of the CDR3 is 16 residues. Germline CDR1 is SEHNR and CDR2 is FQNEAQ (reference sequence). Losses at the gene ends were 1 base for V and 5 bases for J; bases not matched to a gene: 4. In DNA form, the CDR3 reads TGTGCCAGCAGCTTAGGCCGGGACAGGGGGAACAATGAGCAGTTCTTC. Its protein is CASSLGRDRGNNEQFF.

The CDR3 reads CASSESASLGDTQYF. The CDR3, as DNA: TGCGCCAGCAGTGAGTCCGCGTCCCTGGGAGATACGCAGTATTTT. J is TRBJ2-3 and V is TRBV10-1, with unresolved D. This CDR3 is 15 amino acids long. V was trimmed by 0 bases and J by 5 bases, leaving 12 bases between them. Germline assignment: CDR1 WNHNN and CDR2 SYGVQD (reference sequence).

The rearrangement joins TRBV29-1 to TRBJ1-1; D ambiguous. CDR1 SQVTM and CDR2 ANQGSEA come from the germline V gene. The CDR3 has 11 residues. The ends were cut back, 7 bases at V and 3 bases at J, with 9 bases in the middle. The CDR3 coding sequence is TGCAGCGCTGTCGGGTACACTGAAGCTTTCTTT. Translated, it gives CSAVGYTEAFF.

V is TRBV10-1 and J is TRBJ1-1; the D is unclear. CDR1 is WNHNN, CDR2 SYGVQD, per germline (reference sequence). The CDR3 is 14 residues long. The V and J ends lost 2 bases and 0 bases respectively, with 7 bases between them. The CDR3 reads CASSEGSVNTEAFF. CDR3 nucleotide sequence: TGCGCCAGCAGTGAGGGATCGGTGAACACTGAAGCTTTCTTT.

This chain connects TRBV19 to TRBJ2-3, with TRBD2 matching over 10 bases. V lost 2 bases to trimming and J lost 5 bases; unmatched junction nucleotides: 4. CDR1 is LNHDA, CDR2 SQIVND, per germline (reference sequence). The CDR3 has 15 residues. The CDR3 DNA is TGTGCCAGTAGTATACTAGCGGGGGATGTAGATACGCAGTATTTT. Protein sequence: CASSILAGDVDTQYF.

The chain employs TRBV5-4 and TRBJ2-7; TRBD1 matches 10 bases. Germline CDR1 is SGHNT and CDR2 is YYREEE (reference sequence). This CDR3 has 13 residues. V dropped 3 bases and J dropped 6; count of bases not matched to a gene: 3. This CDR3 reads CASSYGQGVEQYF. For the CDR3, the DNA is TGTGCCAGCAGCTACGGACAGGGGGTCGAGCAGTACTTC.

The V and J genes are TRBV10-2 and TRBJ1-1; 7 nucleotides line up with TRBD1. Trimming cost V 7 bases and J 7 bases; bases outside gene matches: 6. CDR3 size: 12 residues. Per the germline V gene, CDR1 is WSHSY and CDR2 is SAAADI. CDR3 bases: TGCGCCAGCAAACACACAGGGGATGAAGCTTTCTTT. This gives the protein CASKHTGDEAFF.

This chain uses TRBV7-9 with TRBJ2-2, with D unresolved. V was cut by 5 bases and J by 6 bases, with 25 bases left in between. CDR1 is SEHNR, CDR2 FQNEAQ, per germline (reference sequence). The CDR3 spans 18 residues. This CDR3 is CASSRNPGSPLTPGELFF. In DNA form, the CDR3 reads TGTGCCAGCAGCCGGAATCCCGGGTCGCCCCTTACACCCGGGGAGCTGTTTTTT.

The chain is built from TRBV10-3 and TRBJ1-2; D not resolved. CDR1 is ENHRY and CDR2 is SYGVKD in the germline V gene. Trimming removed 5 bases at V and 4 bases at J, with 11 bases between. The CDR3 sequence is 13 residues long. CDR3 protein: CAISIGETYGYTF. The DNA for the CDR3 is TGTGCCATCAGTATTGGGGAGACCTATGGCTACACCTTC.

This clone was detected once. This chain links TRBV15 with TRBJ2-5; TRBD1 is a possible D gene (6 bases). The CDR3 covers 17 residues. The V gene's germline CDR1 is LNHNV and CDR2 YYDKDF (reference sequence). Trimming shortened V by 5 bases and J by 2 bases, and 21 bases separated the two germline ends. The CDR3 nucleotides read TGTGCCACCAGCTCGAATCCATCGGGCAGGGGACAAGAGACCCAGTACTTC. This gives the protein CATSSNPSGRGQETQYF.

V and J are TRBV27 and TRBJ1-6; TRBD1 matches 11 bases. With V trimmed by 5 bases and J by 5 bases, 2 bases remained unmatched. Per the germline V gene, CDR1 is MNHEY and CDR2 is SMNVEV (reference sequence). The CDR3 extends over 15 amino acids. Here the CDR3 reads CASSLGQGDNSPLHF. In DNA form, the CDR3 reads TGTGCCAGCAGTCTGGGACAGGGGGATAATTCACCCCTCCACTTT.

The chain carries TRBV2 and TRBJ1-3, with D unclear. Trimming stripped 5 bases from V and 9 bases from J, with 8 bases between. Germline loops: CDR1 SNHLY, CDR2 FYNNEI. The CDR3 spans 11 residues. In nucleotides, the CDR3 is TGTGCCAGCAGTTTCGAAGGCACCATATATTTT. It is translated as CASSFEGTIYF.

The chain is built from TRBV13 and TRBJ1-4, with 9 nucleotides matching TRBD1. Germline V gene lookup returns CDR1 PRHDT and CDR2 FYEKMQ (reference sequence). CDR3 length equals 14 residues. V gave up 0 bases and J gave up 10 bases; unmatched junction bases: 3. CDR3 nucleotides: TGTGCCAGCAGCTTAGGACAGGGGGCTGGAAAACTGTTTTTT. It codes for CASSLGQGAGKLFF. Variable domain in full (rest from reference TRBV13 and TRBJ1-4): AAGVIQSPRHLIKEKRETATLKCYPIPRHDTVYWYQQGPGQDPQFLISFYEKMQSDKGSIPDRFSAQQFSDYHSELNMSSLELGDSALYFCASSLGQGAGKLFFGSGTQLSVL.

Only a few counts were recorded for this clone. The chain links TRBV2 to TRBJ1-1, with 9 positions matching TRBD1. Losses at the gene ends were 4 bases for V and 4 bases for J; bases not matched to a gene: 4. The CDR3 extends over 14 amino acids. The germline V gene has CDR1 SNHLY and CDR2 FYNNEI. The DNA of the CDR3 is TGTGCCAGCAGTGGGACAGGGGAAACCACTGAAGCTTTCTTT. This codes for CASSGTGETTEAFF.

The chain has TRBV19 and TRBJ1-5; D not certain. The CDR3 sequence is 16 residues long. V lost 4 bases and J 7 bases, leaving 20 bases between the germline ends. Germline values: CDR1 LNHDA, CDR2 SQIVND (reference sequence). The CDR3 DNA reads as TGTGCCAGTAGTACCTCACTTCAGACGGGAGGGCAGCCCCAGCATTTT. Amino acid sequence: CASSTSLQTGGQPQHF. Full variable domain (remainder filled in from reference TRBV19 and TRBJ1-5): DGGITQSPKYLFRKEGQNVTLSCEQNLNHDAMYWYRQDPGQGLRLIYYSQIVNDFQKGDIAEGYSVSREKKESFPLTVTSAQKNPTAFYLCASSTSLQTGGQPQHFGDGTRLSIL.

This rearrangement joins TRBV6-1 to TRBJ1-1; D not resolved. This CDR3 is 12 amino acids long. Between the trimmed V and J ends, which lost 6 bases and 3 bases, there was a span of 8 bases. The germline gives CDR1 MNHNS, CDR2 SASEGT. DNA of the CDR3: TGTGCCAGCAGAAGTTTGGACACTGAAGCTTTCTTT. Translation gives CASRSLDTEAFF.

The gene calls are TRBV5-4 and TRBJ1-6; TRBD1 is a possible D gene (5 bases). CDR1 SGHNT and CDR2 YYREEE come from the germline V gene (reference sequence). The CDR3 length is 14 residues. The V end lost 5 bases, the J end lost 6 bases, and 12 bases lay between the germline ends. CDR3 amino acids: CASRTGGSNSPLHF. The CDR3 DNA sequence: TGTGCCAGCAGGACGGGGGGATCTAATTCACCCCTCCACTTT.